Sequencing of this T cell receptor (beta chain) was carried out in a study of T cells after posttransplantation cyclophosphamide. Sampled 1 year posttransplant, controls received myeloablative marrow transplants, methotrexate and a calcineurin inhibitor. The germline CDR1 and CDR2 sequences are MNHEY and SMNVEV (reference sequence). The CDR3 spans 13 residues. Trimming removed 6 bases from V and 2 bases from J; junction bases left unmatched: 2. Method: immunoSEQ multiplex PCR; TCRdb's copy keeps in-frame clones and lacks some. This table has around 15,000 clones, about 85% appearing once. This clone was recorded only once.

Sequencing was performed on PBMCs, taken after allogeneic stem cell transplant with calcineurin inhibitor and methotrexate. This chain links TRBV27 with TRBJ2-7; TRBD2 aligns across 9 bases. The clonotype originates from a female patient between 18 and 30 years old who received an allogeneic stem cell transplant from an unrelated donor, was CMV-positive, and had acute and chronic GVHD. Some T cells may possibly be graft donor cells. The CDR3 loop reads CASRLAGPYEQYF. CDR3 coding DNA: TGTGCCAGCAGGCTAGCGGGACCCTACGAGCAGTACTTC.